The clone carrying this T cell receptor (beta chain) was recorded at least ten times. Its cognate antigen is unknown. TCRdb independently ran MiXCR on the multiplex PCR reads; one entry per CDR3 protein. The data hold some 100,000 distinct CDR3 sequences, with around 20% observed a single time. Germline V CDR1 and CDR2: MDHEN, SYDVKM. V was clipped by 1 base and J by 10 bases, with 11 bases between them. The CDR3 is made up of 13 amino acids. This sample was taken from a study of breast tumors, draining lymph nodes, adjacent tissues. Whole-study results and caveats: Most tumor T cells seemingly derive from lymph node, then expand in tumor. Tumor and nontumor repertoires were significantly more similar in luminal-like than in basal-like breast cancer. That most tumor T cells come from lymph nodes remained unproven. Tumor TCR diversity was below lymph nodes but above nontumor tissue.

Breast cancer patients provided tissue from their axillary draining lymph nodes. The TCR was taken from a female donor with breast cancer. Some clones in this sample may be carry-over from other donors' samples. Sequencing was performed on axillary lymph node tissue. The rearrangement joins TRBV28 to TRBJ2-1; D perhaps matches TRBD1 (6 bases). CDR3 DNA: TGTGCCAGCAGTTTATCCGGGACACCAGAGCAGTTCTTC. Protein product: CASSLSGTPEQFF. The whole variable domain, remainder taken from reference TRBV28 and TRBJ2-1, is DVKVTQSSRYLVKRTGEKVFLECVQDMDHENMFWYRQDPGLGLRLIYFSYDVKMKEKGDIPEGYSVSREKKERFSLILESASTNQTSMYLCASSLSGTPEQFFGPGTRLTVL.